The following is a TCR beta chain sequence with its context. Its antigen is unknown. These data belong to a study of shared clonotypes between healthy human individuals. The study's findings and limits: The study found roughly 5% of naive CD4 clonotypes shared across four donors. Generation probabilities were higher for clonotypes shared across all four sorted-subset donors than for unshared ones. Expectations were that clonotype sharing among donors would be affected by sequencing depth.

The CDR3 has 14 amino acids. Germline CDR1 reads MDHEN; CDR2 reads SYDVKM. V lost 7 bases and J 5 bases, leaving 17 bases between the germline ends. Assay: immunoSEQ multiplex PCR; the TCRdb copy retains only in-frame clones and omits some. The table records 2 million to 2.5 million clones, around 95% of them present only once. CD45RA-negative memory and CD45RA+ naive subsets were split from the CD4+ cells. The sequencing input was naive CD4+ T cells sorted from blood. Subset meaning: CD45RA+ positively selected. V and J are TRBV28 and TRBJ2-5; the D call may be TRBD1 or TRBD2 (6 bases each). This TCR was recovered from a man younger than 35 in good health. CDR3 bases: TGTGCCAGCATGGTAGGGGGGTTAGGGGAGACCCAGTACTTC. Protein: CASMVGGLGETQYF.